These 32 T cell receptor beta chains were sequenced from one sample in a study of graft-versus-host responses after intestinal transplantation. Clones were sequenced by immunoSEQ multiplex PCR, and TCRdb holds only the in-frame ones, with some missing. Of some 7,000 clones listed, roughly 24% were seen once; the top ten hold about 4.2%. The sequences come from alloreactive CD4+ T cells from a mixed lymphocyte reaction culture, collected before intestinal transplant. The subset here: CFSE-low proliferating T cells sorted from roughly six-day pre-transplant mixed lymphocyte reaction (GvH or HvG direction). Receptors originate from a human patient who received an intestinal transplant.

The chain uses TRBV7-9 and TRBJ2-1, with TRBD2 matching 11 bases. This CDR3 spans 16 amino acids. J gave up 7 bases and V 4 bases, and 9 bases lay outside the gene matches. Germline assignment: CDR1 SEHNR and CDR2 FQNEAQ (reference sequence). The CDR3 DNA reads as TGTGCCAGCAGCTCAGGAGGGGCTAGCGGGAGGAATGAGCAGTTCTTC. Protein product: CASSSGGASGRNEQFF.

The J gene is TRBJ2-7, the V gene TRBV2; 9 nucleotides match TRBD1. The V and J ends lost 6 bases and 5 bases, in that order; junction bases with no gene match: 2. This CDR3 has 12 residues. Per the germline V gene, CDR1 is SNHLY and CDR2 is FYNNEI. The CDR3 bases are TGTGCCAGCAGGGGGACAGGGAACGAGCAGTACTTC. Translated: CASRGTGNEQYF.

In this sample, this clone is medium-sized. This rearrangement joins TRBV19 to TRBJ1-4; D is possibly TRBD1 (5 bases). The CDR3 is 15 amino acids. Germline lookup yields CDR1 LNHDA and CDR2 SQIVND (reference sequence). Trimming shortened V by 3 bases and J by 12 bases, and 20 bases separated the two germline ends. The CDR3 region has the DNA TGTGCCAGTAGTATGAAGACGCGACAGAATCGGGAACTGTTTTTT. This translates into CASSMKTRQNRELFF.

Details on this clone: The junction departs from germline at one end; a sequencing error may be responsible. The chain joins TRBV7-7 to TRBJ2-1; TRBD2 matches 9 bases. Germline CDR1 and CDR2: SSHAT and FNYEAQ (reference sequence). This CDR3 contains 15 residues. CDR3 DNA sequence: TGTGCTAGCAGCCCAGTGGCTAGCGGGGTAGGCGAGCAGTTCTTC. Protein: CASSPVASGVGEQFF.

The table lists this clone with a few counts. The CDR3 region has the DNA TGTGCCAGCTCACGGGGAGATGCAGCCTTGAACACTGAAGCTTTCTTT. The encoded protein is CASSRGDAALNTEAFF. J is TRBJ1-1 and V is TRBV18; D unresolved. CDR3 length: 16 residues. Trimming removed 4 bases from V and 0 bases from J, with 15 bases in between. From germline, CDR1 is KGHSH and CDR2 LQKENI.

This rearrangement joins TRBV19 to TRBJ1-2; no reliable D call. The CDR3 is 12 residues long. The V end was cut by 5 bases, the J end by 4 bases, with 8 bases between. Germline CDR1 LNHDA, CDR2 SQIVND (reference sequence). The CDR3 loop is CASSSGGYGYTF. The CDR3 DNA reads as TGTGCCAGTAGTTCAGGTGGCTATGGCTACACCTTC. The entire variable domain, with the rest obtained from reference TRBV19 and TRBJ1-2, is as follows: DGGITQSPKYLFRKEGQNVTLSCEQNLNHDAMYWYRQDPGQGLRLIYYSQIVNDFQKGDIAEGYSVSREKKESFPLTVTSAQKNPTAFYLCASSSGGYGYTFGSGTRLTVV.

This sequence joins TRBV7-9 and TRBJ2-3; TRBD2 matches at 12 bases. The CDR3 contains 15 residues. After removal of 5 bases from V and 5 bases from J, the junction contained 5 bases not matched to a gene. Germline values: CDR1 SEHNR, CDR2 FQNEAQ (reference sequence). In DNA form, the CDR3 reads TGTGCCAGCAGCGGGCGGACTAGCGGGAAAGATACGCAGTATTTT. Residues: CASSGRTSGKDTQYF.

This clone is labeled medium-sized. The chain recombines TRBV28 with TRBJ1-2; 9 nucleotides line up with TRBD1. Germline-derived CDR1 and CDR2 are MDHEN and SYDVKM. This CDR3 comprises 12 residues. Trimming cost V 8 bases and J 4 bases; bases outside gene matches: 2. The CDR3 sequence: CASSGQGYGYTF. For the CDR3, the DNA is TGTGCCAGCTCGGGACAGGGCTATGGCTACACCTTC.

The rearrangement links TRBV11-2 to TRBJ2-2, with D uncertain. V lost 1 base and J lost 6, with 6 bases in between. This CDR3 comprises 13 residues. Germline CDR1 reads SGHAT; CDR2 reads FQNNGV. This CDR3 is CASSLVQAGELFF. The CDR3 DNA reads TGTGCCAGCAGCTTAGTTCAGGCCGGGGAGCTGTTTTTT.

The gene calls are TRBV7-2 and TRBJ2-1, with D uncertain. The CDR3 runs 15 residues. Trimming cost V 7 bases and J 0 bases, with 13 bases left between them. Germline CDR1 and CDR2: SGHTA and FQGNSA. The CDR3 reads CASTWRPSSYNEQFF. DNA for the CDR3: TGTGCCAGCACTTGGCGACCCAGCTCCTACAATGAGCAGTTCTTC.

The CDR3 sequence is CASSGMGGEAFF. The CDR3 nucleotides are TGTGCCAGCAGTGGGATGGGGGGGGAAGCTTTCTTT. This sequence joins TRBV2 and TRBJ1-1; D is perhaps TRBD1 (5 bases). This CDR3 contains 12 residues. V lost 4 bases to trimming and J lost 8 bases, with 11 bases between them. CDR1 SNHLY and CDR2 FYNNEI come from the germline V gene.

The chain is built from TRBV15 and TRBJ2-7; D gene uncertain. CDR1 is LNHNV and CDR2 is YYDKDF in the germline V gene (reference sequence). The CDR3 covers 15 residues. Deletions cut 0 bases from V and 1 base from J, with 10 bases between. The CDR3: CATSREAAGSYEQYF. DNA of the CDR3: TGTGCCACCAGCAGAGAAGCAGCCGGTTCCTACGAGCAGTACTTC.

The genes are TRBV27 and TRBJ2-7; possible D gene TRBD1, 5 bases. In germline, CDR1 is MNHEY, CDR2 SMNVEV (reference sequence). This CDR3 is built from 13 residues. Trimming pared 2 bases from V and 7 bases from J, leaving 12 bases between. DNA of the CDR3: TGTGCCAGCAGTTTAGTCCAGGGTCATGAGCAGTACTTC. Translation: CASSLVQGHEQYF.

This clone showed up just a few times. The CDR3 reads CATSARAAHSATGELFF. In DNA form, the CDR3 reads TGTGCCACCAGCGCCCGGGCGGCCCATAGCGCCACCGGGGAGCTGTTTTTT. The chain recombines TRBV15 with TRBJ2-2; TRBD2 is a possible D gene (5 bases). Germline V gives CDR1 LNHNV, CDR2 YYDKDF (reference sequence). The germline V and J ends were trimmed by 5 bases and 4 bases, with 20 bases remaining between them. The CDR3 has 17 amino acids.

This clone was observed a handful of times. V usage is TRBV21-1 and J usage is TRBJ1-3. TRBV21-1 is marked as a pseudogene. This CDR3 is built from 17 residues. The CDR3 is CASRYRLATTPRNTIYF. The CDR3 nucleotides are TGTGCCAGCAGGTATAGGCTAGCTACAACACCACGAAACACCATATATTTT.

This clone qualifies as medium-sized. This sequence joins TRBV10-2 and TRBJ1-2; 8 nucleotides agree with TRBD1. The germline V gene has CDR1 WSHSY and CDR2 SAAADI. With 4 bases clipped from V and 8 bases from J, the junction kept 9 bases outside the gene matches. The CDR3 has 14 residues. CDR3 protein: CASSVIPGGAGYTF. Here the CDR3 DNA reads TGCGCCAGCAGTGTTATACCAGGGGGCGCGGGCTACACCTTC.

The V call is TRBV7-2, the J call TRBJ2-2, with D hard to call. Germline V lookup: CDR1 SGHTA, CDR2 FQGNSA. This CDR3 spans 12 amino acids. Trimming took off 6 bases at V and 7 bases at J, with 9 bases between the two ends. CDR3 protein: CASSSGFGELFF. The CDR3 DNA is TGTGCCAGCAGTTCGGGTTTCGGGGAGCTGTTTTTT.

The V and J genes are TRBV6-1 and TRBJ2-3; D is tentatively TRBD1 or TRBD2 (6 bases each). The CDR3 covers 15 residues. Trimming cost V 4 bases and J 8 bases, with 19 bases left between them. The V gene's germline CDR1 is MNHNS and CDR2 SASEGT. The DNA for the CDR3 is TGTGCCAGCAGTGTCATGGGGGGAGAGGGGGGTACGCAGTATTTT. Its protein product is CASSVMGGEGGTQYF.

In its sample, this clone was seen a few times. The gene calls are TRBV18 and TRBJ1-3; a weak D match, TRBD1 (5 bases). Deletions cut 6 bases from V and 4 bases from J, with 16 bases between. This CDR3 spans 15 amino acids. Germline CDR1 reads KGHSH; CDR2 reads LQKENI. CDR3 DNA: TGTGCCAGCTCGTCCATCGACAGTTCAGGAAACACCATATATTTT. Translating gives CASSSIDSSGNTIYF.

The DNA for the CDR3 is TGTGCTAGTGGTTTCAAAATGGACAGGGGGAACACCGGGGAGCTGTTTTTT. Its protein product is CASGFKMDRGNTGELFF. This chain joins TRBV12-5 and TRBJ2-2; 9 positions match TRBD1. The V segment lost 3 bases and the J segment 1 base; nucleotides outside the gene matches: 6. Germline V lookup: CDR1 LGHNT, CDR2 FRNRAP. The CDR3 has 17 residues.

This chain connects TRBV6-1 to TRBJ2-7; D unresolved. Per the germline V gene, CDR1 is MNHNS and CDR2 is SASEGT. The CDR3 sequence is 13 residues long. V lost 5 bases and J 1 base, leaving 9 bases between the germline ends. The DNA for the CDR3 is TGTGCCAGCAGTTATACCCCATCCTACGAGCAGTACTTC. It translates to CASSYTPSYEQYF.

This rearrangement joins TRBV2 to TRBJ2-7, with TRBD2 matching over 13 bases. Germline assignment: CDR1 SNHLY and CDR2 FYNNEI. V lost 0 bases, J lost 4 bases, and 6 bases stayed unmatched. CDR3 length: 17 residues. Written as DNA, the CDR3 is TGTGCCAGCAGTGAAGCGGGGGGACTAGCGGGATTGTACGAGCAGTACTTC. Its protein product is CASSEAGGLAGLYEQYF.

The gene calls are TRBV10-3 and TRBJ1-5; possibly TRBD1 for D (5 bases). This CDR3 region has 16 residues. Germline V gene sequence: CDR1 ENHRY, CDR2 SYGVKD. V was cut by 0 bases and J by 7 bases, with 16 bases left in between. CDR3 DNA: TGTGCCATCAGTGAGTCGGTGGGGGGAGGTAAACAGCCCCAGCATTTT. Its protein product is CAISESVGGGKQPQHF.

This clone appeared a single time. The genes are TRBV30 and TRBJ2-7; 8 bases map to TRBD1. The ends lost 5 bases at V and 13 bases at J; junction bases unmatched: 16. The CDR3 runs 13 residues. Germline V lookup: CDR1 GTSNPN, CDR2 SVGIG (reference sequence). CDR3 amino acids: CAWGRRTGTFQYF. The DNA for the CDR3 is TGTGCCTGGGGGAGAAGGACAGGGACTTTCCAATACTTC.

V usage is TRBV5-8 and J usage is TRBJ2-7; D might be TRBD1 (6 bases). The V gene lost 0 bases and the J gene lost 2 bases, with 15 bases spanning the gap. This CDR3 is built from 16 residues. Germline loops: CDR1 SGHTS, CDR2 YDEGEE. The CDR3 protein is CASSLVLGASTYEQYF. Written as DNA, the CDR3 is TGTGCCAGCAGCTTGGTGCTGGGGGCATCGACCTACGAGCAGTACTTC. The full variable domain, rest sourced from reference TRBV5-8 and TRBJ2-7, is EAGVTQSPTHLIKTRGQQATLRCSPISGHTSVYWYQQALGLGLQFLLWYDEGEERNRGNFPPRFSGRQFPNYSSELNVNALELEDSALYLCASSLVLGASTYEQYFGPGTRLTVT.

This clone is medium-sized (0.01 to 0.1%) within its sample. The chain's CDR3 is CASSAPTGSNQPQHF. The CDR3 DNA reads as TGTGCCAGCAGCGCACCGACAGGGAGCAATCAGCCCCAGCATTTT. This rearrangement joins TRBV28 to TRBJ1-5; 7 bases match TRBD1. This CDR3 is 15 amino acids long. V was pared by 6 bases and J by 1 base, with 6 bases of the junction left unmatched. Germline V gene sequence: CDR1 MDHEN, CDR2 SYDVKM.

About this clone: One base away lies a much larger clone, so this may be a sequencing read error. This rearrangement joins TRBV10-2 to TRBJ1-5; D might be TRBD1 (5 bases). This CDR3 comprises 16 residues. The germline gives CDR1 WSHSY, CDR2 SAAADI. The CDR3 DNA sequence: TGCGCCAGCAGTGATAAGGGGCAGGGCCCCAATCAGCCCCATCATTTT. Protein sequence: CASSDKGQGPNQPHHF.

This clone qualifies as medium-sized. The chain is built from TRBV6-5 and TRBJ2-1; possibly TRBD1 or TRBD2 for D (6 bases each). Deletions cut 0 bases from V and 10 bases from J, with 16 bases between. Germline CDR1 reads MNHEY; CDR2 reads SVGAGI. CDR3 length: 15 amino acids. This CDR3 is CASSYSIGPGGEQFF. The CDR3 region has the DNA TGTGCCAGCAGTTACTCGATAGGGCCCGGGGGCGAGCAGTTCTTC.

J is TRBJ1-6 and V is TRBV9; perhaps TRBD1 as D (6 bases). The V gene lost 3 bases and the J gene lost 9 bases, with 16 bases spanning the gap. Looked up from germline, CDR1 is SGDLS and CDR2 is YYNGEE. CDR3 size: 15 residues. CDR3 nucleotide sequence: TGTGCCAGCAGCGCCCGGGGGCAGGGCGGTTCACCCCTCCACTTT. Protein sequence: CASSARGQGGSPLHF.

V gene TRBV18 combines with J gene TRBJ2-7; unclear D gene. Germline values: CDR1 KGHSH, CDR2 LQKENI. CDR3 length equals 14 residues. Trimming stripped 2 bases from V and 4 bases from J, with 12 bases between. The CDR3 is CASSPDQTLYEQYF. In nucleotides, the CDR3 is TGTGCCAGCTCACCAGATCAGACCCTTTACGAGCAGTACTTC.

V and J are TRBV5-1 and TRBJ2-1, with a possible D match to TRBD2 (6 bases). Germline CDR1 reads SGHRS; CDR2 reads YFSETQ. Trimming removed 3 bases at V and 2 bases at J, with 12 bases between. The CDR3 runs 15 residues. The CDR3 nucleotides are TGCGCCAGCAGCTCCCGGGACTGCCCCTACAATGAGCAGTTCTTC. Translation gives CASSSRDCPYNEQFF.

This clone has just a few counts. Other DNA variants within this sample encode the same CDR3. J is TRBJ1-1 and V is TRBV18; D unclear. The CDR3 loop spans 13 amino acids. Trimming removed 3 bases at V and 1 base at J, with 6 bases between. Germline CDR1 reads KGHSH; CDR2 reads LQKENI. CDR3 DNA sequence: TGTGCCAGCTCACCTTCTGGGAACACTGAAGCTTTCTTT. It specifies CASSPSGNTEAFF.